This TCR beta chain was retrieved from a study of human T cells and chemical hapten exposure. The CDR3 extends over 15 amino acids. The V and J ends lost 0 bases and 4 bases respectively, with 10 bases between them. The germline gives CDR1 LGHNA, CDR2 YSLEER. TCRdb reanalysed the RACE reads using MiXCR and keeps one entry per CDR3 protein. The data show under 200,000 distinct CDR3 sequences, around a quarter seen once. This clonotype was detected a few times. Noted time point: patch test 3, about 24 weeks after DPC sensitization. Treatment described: therapeutic diphenylcyclopropenone sensitization with weekly scalp DPC. Patches went on only after blood had been drawn each time. People who gave samples had alopecia, were 18 to 70 years old, and were suitable for DPC.

This chain connects TRBV4-3 to TRBJ2-1, with D possibly TRBD2 on 5 matching bases. This sequence originates from a woman younger than 30 with alopecia areata. Some clones in this sample may be carry-over from other donors' samples. The sample here was whole blood, taken in connection with sensitization to the hapten diphenylcyclopropenone (DPC). The CDR3 DNA follows: TGCGCCAGCAGCCAAGATTCAGGCGGGTACAATGAGCAGTTCTTC. Its protein is CASSQDSGGYNEQFF.